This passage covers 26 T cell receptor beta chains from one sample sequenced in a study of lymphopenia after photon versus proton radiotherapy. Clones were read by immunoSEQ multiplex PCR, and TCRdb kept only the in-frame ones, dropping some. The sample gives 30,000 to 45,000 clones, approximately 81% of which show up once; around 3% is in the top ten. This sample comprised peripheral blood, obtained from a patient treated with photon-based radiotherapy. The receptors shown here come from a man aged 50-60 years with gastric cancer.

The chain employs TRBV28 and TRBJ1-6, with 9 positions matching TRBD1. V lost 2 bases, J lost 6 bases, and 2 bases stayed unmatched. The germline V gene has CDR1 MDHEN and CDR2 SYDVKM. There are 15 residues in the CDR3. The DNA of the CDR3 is TGTGCCAGCAGTTTAGGGGACAGGGTTAATTCACCCCTCCACTTT. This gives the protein CASSLGDRVNSPLHF.

The chain's CDR3 is CASSQPSGRTDTQYF. CDR3 bases: TGCGCCAGCAGCCAACCTAGCGGGCGCACAGATACGCAGTATTTT. The V and J genes are TRBV4-1 and TRBJ2-3, with 8 positions matching TRBD2. V shed 2 bases and J 1 base; nucleotides not matched to a gene: 2. The germline gives CDR1 MGHRA, CDR2 YSYEKL. This CDR3 has 15 amino acids.

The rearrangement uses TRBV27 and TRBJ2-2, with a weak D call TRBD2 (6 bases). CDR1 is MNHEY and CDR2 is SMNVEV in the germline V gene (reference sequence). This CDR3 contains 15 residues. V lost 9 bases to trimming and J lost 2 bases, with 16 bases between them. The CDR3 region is CASAPGLFNTGELFF. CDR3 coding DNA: TGTGCCAGTGCCCCGGGACTTTTTAACACCGGGGAGCTGTTTTTT.

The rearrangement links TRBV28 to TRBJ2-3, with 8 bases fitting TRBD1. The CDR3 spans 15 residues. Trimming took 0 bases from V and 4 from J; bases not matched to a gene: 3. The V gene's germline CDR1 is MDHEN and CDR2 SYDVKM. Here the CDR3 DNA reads TGTGCCAGCAGTTTATGGGGGACAGGAGCAGATACGCAGTATTTT. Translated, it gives CASSLWGTGADTQYF.

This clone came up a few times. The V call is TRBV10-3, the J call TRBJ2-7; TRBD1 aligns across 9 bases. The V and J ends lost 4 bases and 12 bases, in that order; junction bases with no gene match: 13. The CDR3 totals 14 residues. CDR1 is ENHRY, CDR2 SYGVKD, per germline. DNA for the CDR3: TGTGCCATCAGTGGACGGATGGACAGGGGCGGGTGGTACTTC. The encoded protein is CAISGRMDRGGWYF.

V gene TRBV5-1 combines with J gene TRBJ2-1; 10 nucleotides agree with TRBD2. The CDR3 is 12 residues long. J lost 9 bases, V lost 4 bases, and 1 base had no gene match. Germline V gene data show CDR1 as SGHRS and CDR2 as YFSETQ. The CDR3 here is CASSASGSEQFF. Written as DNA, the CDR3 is TGCGCCAGCAGCGCTAGCGGGAGTGAGCAGTTCTTC.

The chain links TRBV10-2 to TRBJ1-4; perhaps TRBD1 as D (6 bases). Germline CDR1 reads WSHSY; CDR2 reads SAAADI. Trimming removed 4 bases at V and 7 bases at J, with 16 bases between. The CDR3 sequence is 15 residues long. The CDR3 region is CASSVTRGVREKLFF. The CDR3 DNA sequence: TGCGCCAGCAGTGTAACCAGGGGAGTCCGTGAAAAACTGTTTTTT.

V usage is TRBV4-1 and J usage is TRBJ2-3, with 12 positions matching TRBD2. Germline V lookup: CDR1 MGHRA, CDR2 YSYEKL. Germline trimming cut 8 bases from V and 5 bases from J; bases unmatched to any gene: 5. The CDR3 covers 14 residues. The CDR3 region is CASCRLAGEDTQYF. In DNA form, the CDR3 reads TGCGCCAGCTGCCGACTAGCGGGAGAAGATACGCAGTATTTT.

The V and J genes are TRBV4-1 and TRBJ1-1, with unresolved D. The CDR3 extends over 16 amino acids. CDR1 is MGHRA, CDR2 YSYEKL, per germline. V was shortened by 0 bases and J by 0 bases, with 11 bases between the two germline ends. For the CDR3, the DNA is TGCGCCAGCAGCCAAGATCCGGGCGGCATGAACACTGAAGCTTTCTTT. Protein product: CASSQDPGGMNTEAFF.

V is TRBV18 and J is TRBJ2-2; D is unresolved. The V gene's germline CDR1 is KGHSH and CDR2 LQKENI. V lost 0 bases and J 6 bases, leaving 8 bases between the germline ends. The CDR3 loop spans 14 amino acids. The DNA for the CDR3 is TGTGCCAGCTCACCACCAAGAGACGCCGGGGAGCTGTTTTTT. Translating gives CASSPPRDAGELFF. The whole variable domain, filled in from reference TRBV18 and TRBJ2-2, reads NAGVMQNPRHLVRRRGQEARLRCSPMKGHSHVYWYRQLPEEGLKFMVYLQKENIIDESGMPKERFSAEFPKEGPSILRIQQVVRGDSAAYFCASSPPRDAGELFFGEGSRLTVL.

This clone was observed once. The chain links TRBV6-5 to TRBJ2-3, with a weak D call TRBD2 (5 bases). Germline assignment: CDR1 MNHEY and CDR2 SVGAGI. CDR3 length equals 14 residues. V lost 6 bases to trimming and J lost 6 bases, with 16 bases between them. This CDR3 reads CASSPTRAPDTQYF. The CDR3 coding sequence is TGTGCCAGCAGCCCCACTAGGGCCCCGGATACGCAGTATTTT.

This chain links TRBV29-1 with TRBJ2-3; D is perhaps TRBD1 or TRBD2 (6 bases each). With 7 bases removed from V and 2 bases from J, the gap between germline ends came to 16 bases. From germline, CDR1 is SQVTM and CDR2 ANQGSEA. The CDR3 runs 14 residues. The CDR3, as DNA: TGCAGCGCCCTGGGGGGCGCAAACACAGATACGCAGTATTTT. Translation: CSALGGANTDTQYF.

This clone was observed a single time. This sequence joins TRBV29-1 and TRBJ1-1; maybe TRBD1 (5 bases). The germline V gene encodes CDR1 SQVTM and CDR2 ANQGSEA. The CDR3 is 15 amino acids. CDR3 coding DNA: TGCAGTGCCCCGGGGCAGGGAGTTATGAACACTGAAGCTTTCTTT. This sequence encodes CSAPGQGVMNTEAFF.

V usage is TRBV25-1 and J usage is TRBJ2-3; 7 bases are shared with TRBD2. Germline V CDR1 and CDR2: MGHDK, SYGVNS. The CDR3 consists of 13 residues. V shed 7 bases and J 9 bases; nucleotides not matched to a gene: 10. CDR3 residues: CASTLGVGGTQYF. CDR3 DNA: TGTGCCAGCACCTTAGGAGTGGGGGGGACGCAGTATTTT.

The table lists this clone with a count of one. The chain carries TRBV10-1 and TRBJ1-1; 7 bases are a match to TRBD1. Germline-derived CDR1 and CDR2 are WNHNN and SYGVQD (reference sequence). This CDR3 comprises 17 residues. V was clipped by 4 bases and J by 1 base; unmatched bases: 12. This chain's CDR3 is CASSVSTGYPSNTEAFF. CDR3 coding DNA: TGCGCCAGCAGTGTATCGACAGGGTACCCCTCGAACACTGAAGCTTTCTTT.

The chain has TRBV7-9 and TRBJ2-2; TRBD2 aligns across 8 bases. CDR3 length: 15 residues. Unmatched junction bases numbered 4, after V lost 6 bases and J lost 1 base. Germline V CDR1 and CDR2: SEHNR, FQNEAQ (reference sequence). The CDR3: CASSRLALNTGELFF. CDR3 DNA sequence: TGTGCCAGCAGTCGACTAGCGTTGAACACCGGGGAGCTGTTTTTT.

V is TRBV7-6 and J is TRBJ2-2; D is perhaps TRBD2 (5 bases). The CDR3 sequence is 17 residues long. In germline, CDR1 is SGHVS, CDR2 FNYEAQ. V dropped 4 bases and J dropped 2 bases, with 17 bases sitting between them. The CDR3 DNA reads TGTGCCAGCAGCTCCCTGCACGGGATTCGAAACACCGGGGAGCTGTTTTTT. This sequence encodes CASSSLHGIRNTGELFF.

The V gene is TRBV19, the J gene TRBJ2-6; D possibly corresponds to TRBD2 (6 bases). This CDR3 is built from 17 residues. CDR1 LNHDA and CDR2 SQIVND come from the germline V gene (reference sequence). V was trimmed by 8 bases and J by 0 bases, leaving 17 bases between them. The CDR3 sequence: CASGGAGGNSGANVLTF. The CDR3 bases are TGTGCCAGTGGGGGAGCGGGCGGGAACTCTGGGGCCAACGTCCTGACTTTC.

DNA of the CDR3: TGCGCCAGCAGCTCCGGACAGGGAGTGGATGGCTACACCTTC. It codes for CASSSGQGVDGYTF. The chain joins TRBV5-1 to TRBJ1-2, with 8 bases that match TRBD1. V shed 3 bases, J shed 6 bases, and the junction held 7 bases outside the gene matches. The CDR3 has 14 amino acids. In germline, CDR1 is SGHRS, CDR2 YFSETQ.

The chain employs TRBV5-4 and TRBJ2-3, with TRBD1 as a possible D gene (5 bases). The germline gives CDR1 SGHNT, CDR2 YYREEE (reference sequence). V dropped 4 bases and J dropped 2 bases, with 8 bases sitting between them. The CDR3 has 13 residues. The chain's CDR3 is CASSVTDTDTQYF. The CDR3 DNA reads TGTGCCAGCAGCGTGACAGACACAGATACGCAGTATTTT.

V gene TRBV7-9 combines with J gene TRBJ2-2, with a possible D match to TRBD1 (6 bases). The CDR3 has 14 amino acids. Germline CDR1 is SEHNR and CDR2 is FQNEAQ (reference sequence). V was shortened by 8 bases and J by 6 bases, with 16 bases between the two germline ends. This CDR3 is CASGDKREAGELFF. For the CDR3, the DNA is TGTGCCAGCGGGGACAAAAGAGAGGCCGGGGAGCTGTTTTTT.

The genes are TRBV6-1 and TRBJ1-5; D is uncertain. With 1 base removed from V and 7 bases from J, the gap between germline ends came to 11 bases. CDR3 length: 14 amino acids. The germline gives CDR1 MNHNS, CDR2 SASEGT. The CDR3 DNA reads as TGTGCCAGCAGTGAAGAACGAGGCGGCCAGCCCCAGCATTTT. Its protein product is CASSEERGGQPQHF.

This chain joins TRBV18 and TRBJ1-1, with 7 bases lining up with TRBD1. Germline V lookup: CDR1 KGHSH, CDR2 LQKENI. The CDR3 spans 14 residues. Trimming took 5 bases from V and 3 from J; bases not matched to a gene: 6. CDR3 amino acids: CASSYRGGDTEAFF. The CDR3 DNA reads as TGTGCCAGCTCATACAGGGGTGGTGACACTGAAGCTTTCTTT.

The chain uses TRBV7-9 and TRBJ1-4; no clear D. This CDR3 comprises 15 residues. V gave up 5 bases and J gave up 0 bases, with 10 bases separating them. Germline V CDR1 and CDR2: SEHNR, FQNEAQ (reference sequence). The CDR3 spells CASSLDISTNEKLFF. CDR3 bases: TGTGCCAGCAGCCTCGACATCTCAACTAATGAAAAACTGTTTTTT.

The CDR3 DNA follows: TGTGCCAGCAGCGTAGTAGGGACACCCAGCTCCTACAATGAGCAGTTCTTC. As protein: CASSVVGTPSSYNEQFF. The chain is built from TRBV9 and TRBJ2-1; D may be TRBD1 (6 bases). Trimming left V 0 bases short and J 0 bases short, with 13 bases between. There are 17 residues in the CDR3. Germline V lookup: CDR1 SGDLS, CDR2 YYNGEE. Variable domain in full (rest from reference TRBV9 and TRBJ2-1): DSGVTQTPKHLITATGQRVTLRCSPRSGDLSVYWYQQSLDQGLQFLIQYYNGEERAKGNILERFSAQQFPDLHSELNLSSLELGDSALYFCASSVVGTPSSYNEQFFGPGTRLTVL.

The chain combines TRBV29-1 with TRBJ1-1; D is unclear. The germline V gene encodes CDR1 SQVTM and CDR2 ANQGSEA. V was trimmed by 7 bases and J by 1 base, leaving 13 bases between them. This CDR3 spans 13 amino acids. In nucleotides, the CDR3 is TGCAGCGGGAGGGTAGGAGGGAACACTGAAGCTTTCTTT. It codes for CSGRVGGNTEAFF. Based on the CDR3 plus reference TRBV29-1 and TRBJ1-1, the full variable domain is SAVISQKPSRDICQRGTSLTIQCQVDSQVTMMFWYRQQPGQSLTLIATANQGSEATYESGFVIDKFPISRPNLTFSTLTVSNMSPEDSSIYLCSGRVGGNTEAFFGQGTRLTVV.